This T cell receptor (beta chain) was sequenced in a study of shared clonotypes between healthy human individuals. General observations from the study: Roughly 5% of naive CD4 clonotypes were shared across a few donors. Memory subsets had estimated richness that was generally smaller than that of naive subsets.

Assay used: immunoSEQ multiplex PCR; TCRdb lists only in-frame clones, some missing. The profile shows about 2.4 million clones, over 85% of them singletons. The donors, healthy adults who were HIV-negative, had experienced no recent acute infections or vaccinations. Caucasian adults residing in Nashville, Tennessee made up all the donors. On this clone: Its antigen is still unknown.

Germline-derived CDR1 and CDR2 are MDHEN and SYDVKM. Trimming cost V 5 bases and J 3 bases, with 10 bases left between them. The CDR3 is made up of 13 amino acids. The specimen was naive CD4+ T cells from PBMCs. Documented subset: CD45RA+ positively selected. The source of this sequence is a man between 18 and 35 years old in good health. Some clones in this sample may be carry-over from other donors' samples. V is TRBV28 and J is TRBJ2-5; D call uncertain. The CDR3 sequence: CASSRTDEETQYF. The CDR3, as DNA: TGTGCCAGCAGTCGGACGGATGAAGAGACCCAGTACTTC.